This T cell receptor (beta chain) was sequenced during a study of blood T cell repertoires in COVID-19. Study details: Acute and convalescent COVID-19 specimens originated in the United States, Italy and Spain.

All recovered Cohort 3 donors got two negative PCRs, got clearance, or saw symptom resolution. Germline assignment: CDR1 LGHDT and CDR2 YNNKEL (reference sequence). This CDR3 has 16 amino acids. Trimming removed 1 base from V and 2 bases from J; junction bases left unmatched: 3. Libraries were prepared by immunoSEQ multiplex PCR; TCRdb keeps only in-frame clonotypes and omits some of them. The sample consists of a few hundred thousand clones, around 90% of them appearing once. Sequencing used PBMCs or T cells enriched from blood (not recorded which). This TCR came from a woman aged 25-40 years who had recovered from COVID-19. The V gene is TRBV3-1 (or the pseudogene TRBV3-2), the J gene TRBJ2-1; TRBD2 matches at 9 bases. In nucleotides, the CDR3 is TGTGCCAGCAGCCAAGCTCTAGCGGGGCCCTACAATGAGCAGTTCTTC. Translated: CASSQALAGPYNEQFF.